This note documents a single T cell receptor beta chain sequence. Antigen: not known. This record belongs to a study of graft-versus-host responses after intestinal transplantation. The data were produced by immunoSEQ multiplex PCR, yet TCRdb's version contains in-frame clones alone and is incomplete. The sample yields 90,000 to 95,000 clones, about nine tenths seen once. This CDR3 is built from 17 residues. CDR1 and CDR2 from the germline V gene are MNHEY and SMNVEV (reference sequence). V gave up 1 base and J gave up 7 bases, with 19 bases separating them. The chain carries TRBV27 and TRBJ1-4; maybe TRBD1 (6 bases). The sequence came from a human donor who received an intestinal transplant. Sequencing used unstimulated CD8+ T cells sorted from spleen or lymph node cells, obtained before intestinal transplant. The CDR3 reads CASSLWAGGASGEKLFF. CDR3 sequence (DNA): TGTGCCAGCAGTTTATGGGCGGGGGGGGCGAGCGGTGAAAAACTGTTTTTT. Full variable domain (remainder filled in from reference TRBV27 and TRBJ1-4): EAQVTQNPRYLITVTGKKLTVTCSQNMNHEYMSWYRQDPGLGLRQIYYSMNVEVTDKGDVPEGYKVSRKEKRNFPLILESPSPNQTSLYFCASSLWAGGASGEKLFFGSGTQLSVL.